This is a list of T cell receptor beta chains from one sample in a study of shared clonotypes between healthy human individuals. Sequencing used immunoSEQ multiplex PCR; TCRdb keeps in-frame clones, though not all of them. The sample has 550,000 to 650,000 clones; approximately 96% are singletons. The sample was naive CD8+ T cells sorted from blood. The receptors come from a woman aged 25-40 years in good health. Each CDR3 is given with its conserved first and last residue. D genes are given only for firm matches. Clone sizes are given selectively: once, few, many, or a class where the clone is expanded.

v_gene	d_gene	j_gene	abundance	CDR3aa	CDR3nt
TRBV9	-	TRBJ1-1	-	CASSVVERAGPNTEAFF	TGTGCCAGCAGCGTAGTTGAGAGGGCTGGGCCCAACACTGAAGCTTTCTTT
TRBV27	-	TRBJ1-2	-	CASSPVTGGQGYGYTF	TGTGCCAGCAGTCCGGTCACGGGGGGGCAAGGTTATGGCTACACCTTC
TRBV10-3	-	TRBJ2-2	-	CAIGGGAGELFF	TGTGCCATCGGAGGGGGAGCCGGGGAGCTGTTTTTT
TRBV7-8	TRBD2	TRBJ2-1	-	CASSLEAGAYNEQFF	TGTGCCAGCAGCTTAGAAGCGGGAGCCTACAATGAGCAGTTCTTC
TRBV19	-	TRBJ2-1	-	CARRWEDSDNEQFF	TGTGCCAGGAGATGGGAGGACAGCGACAATGAGCAGTTCTTC
TRBV6-1	TRBD1	TRBJ1-5	-	CASRQRRGVYQPQHF	TGTGCCAGCAGGCAACGCAGGGGGGTTTATCAGCCCCAGCATTTT
TRBV25-1	-	TRBJ2-6	once	CASSEWVGAGANVLTF	TGTGCCAGCAGTGAATGGGTAGGCGCTGGGGCCAACGTCCTGACTTTC
TRBV6-5	TRBD2	TRBJ2-7	once	CASSNTGLHYEQYF	TGTGCCAGCAGTAACACGGGACTACACTACGAGCAGTACTTC
TRBV5-1	TRBD1	TRBJ2-7	-	CASAGERTGGYEQYF	TGCGCCAGCGCGGGCGAGCGGACAGGGGGCTACGAGCAGTACTTC
TRBV21-1	-	TRBJ1-1	-	CASRRLVDTIRTEAFF	TGTGCCAGCAGACGTCTCGTAGACACAATTCGCACTGAAGCTTTCTTT
TRBV13	TRBD1	TRBJ2-4	-	CASSLGGGPNIQYF	TGTGCCAGCAGCTTAGGAGGGGGCCCAAACATTCAGTACTTC
TRBV29-1	TRBD1	TRBJ1-1	-	CSGRTGAVEAFF	TGCAGCGGAAGGACAGGGGCCGTTGAAGCTTTCTTT